This T cell receptor (beta chain) emerged from a study of shared clonotypes between healthy human individuals. About the research overall: Each donor contributed plates that comprised three CD4 naive, three CD4 memory, two CD8 naive and one CD8 memory. Study outcomes and limitations: Around 5% of naive CD4 clonotypes were common to four donors. Sample collection involved blood only; tissue repertoires are likely different. In contrast to clonotypes shared by all four donors, non-shared clonotypes had lower generation probabilities.

Sequencing was performed with immunoSEQ multiplex PCR; in TCRdb, only in-frame clones are kept and a portion is missing. The sample lists more than 2 million clones; approximately 95% were seen once. The CDR3 contains 15 residues. In germline, CDR1 is SGHNT, CDR2 YYREEE (reference sequence). Trimming stripped 4 bases from V and 4 bases from J, with 15 bases between. Details on this clone: As yet, its antigen is unknown.

The specimen sequenced was naive CD4+ T cells sorted from blood. This sample's subset: CD45RA+ positively selected. The rearrangement links TRBV5-4 to TRBJ2-1, with TRBD2 as a possible D gene (5 bases). The sequence was collected from a man between 18 and 29 years old in good health. DNA for the CDR3: TGTGCCAGCAGCCACCTAGCAGAAGGGTACAATGAGCAGTTCTTC. This translates into CASSHLAEGYNEQFF.